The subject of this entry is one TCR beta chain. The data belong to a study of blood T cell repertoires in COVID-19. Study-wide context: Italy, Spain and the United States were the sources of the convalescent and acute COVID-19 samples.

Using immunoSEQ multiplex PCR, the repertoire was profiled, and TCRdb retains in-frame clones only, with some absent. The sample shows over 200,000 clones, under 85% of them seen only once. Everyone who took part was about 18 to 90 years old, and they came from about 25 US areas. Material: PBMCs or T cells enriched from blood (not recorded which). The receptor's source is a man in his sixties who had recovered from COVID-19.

DNA of the CDR3: TGTGCCAGTAGACTCAGGGGGTCTAATGAAAAACTGTTTTTT. Its protein product is CASRLRGSNEKLFF. J is TRBJ1-4 and V is TRBV19; 7 nucleotides line up with TRBD1. Germline trimming cut 6 bases from V and 3 bases from J; bases unmatched to any gene: 4. Germline lookup yields CDR1 LNHDA and CDR2 SQIVND (reference sequence). The CDR3 is 14 amino acids.